Here is one T cell receptor (beta chain) with its context. Its antigen is not known. The V gene lost 6 bases and the J gene lost 2 bases, with 4 bases spanning the gap. This CDR3 is built from 11 residues. Amplification of TCR beta CDR3 regions used RNA as the template. When the TCR CDR3 underwent first-round RT-PCR, the HTBI primer set was used. A single record per CDR3 protein comes from TCRdb applying MiXCR to the multiplex PCR reads. This sample carries fewer than 350,000 distinct CDR3 sequences, 18% of them seen once, and the ten largest clones take under 55%. These data are taken from a study of T cells in Graves' hyperthyroidism and ophthalmopathy. Not enrolled were patients with uncontrolled infection, other autoimmune disease, pregnancy or lactation. Used for diagnoses were clinical symptoms, serum thyroxine and TRAb, thyroid ultrasound and orbital computed tomography. Points from the study as a whole: Also found in blood were most expanded thyroid clonotypes above 0.001. A 13 V-J signature model discriminated ophthalmopathy versus stable hyperthyroidism.

The rearrangement uses TRBV12-3 or TRBV12-4 and TRBJ1-1; D not resolved. Sequences were obtained from blood. The origin of this receptor is a woman aged 45-65 years with Graves' hyperthyroidism. CDR3 DNA sequence: TGTGCCAGCAGGTATAACACTGAAGCTTTCTTT. It is translated as CASRYNTEAFF.